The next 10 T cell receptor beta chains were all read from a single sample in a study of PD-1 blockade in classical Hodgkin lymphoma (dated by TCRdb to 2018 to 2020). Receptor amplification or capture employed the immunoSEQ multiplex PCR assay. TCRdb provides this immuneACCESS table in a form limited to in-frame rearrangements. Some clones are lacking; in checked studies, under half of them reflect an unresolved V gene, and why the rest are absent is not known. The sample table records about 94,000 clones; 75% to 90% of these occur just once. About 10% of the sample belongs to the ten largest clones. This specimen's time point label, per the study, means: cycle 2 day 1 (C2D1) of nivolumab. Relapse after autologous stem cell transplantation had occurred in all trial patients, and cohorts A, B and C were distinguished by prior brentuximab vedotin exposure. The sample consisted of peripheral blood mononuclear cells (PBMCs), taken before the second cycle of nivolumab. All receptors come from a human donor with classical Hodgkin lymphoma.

DNA of the CDR3: TGTGCCAGTAGAAATCGTGGCGGTATTAATTCACCCCTCCACTTT. Its translation is CASRNRGGINSPLHF. This chain links TRBV19 with TRBJ1-6; unclear D gene. Germline V gene data show CDR1 as LNHDA and CDR2 as SQIVND (reference sequence). This CDR3 is built from 15 residues. V was shortened by 6 bases and J by 6 bases, with 15 bases between the two germline ends.

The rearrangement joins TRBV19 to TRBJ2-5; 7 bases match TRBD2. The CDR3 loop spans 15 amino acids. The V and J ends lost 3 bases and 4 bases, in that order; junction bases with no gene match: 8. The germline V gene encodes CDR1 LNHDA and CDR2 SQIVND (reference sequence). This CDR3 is CASSIGTRGGETQYF. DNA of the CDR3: TGTGCCAGTAGTATCGGGACCCGCGGGGGAGAGACCCAGTACTTC.

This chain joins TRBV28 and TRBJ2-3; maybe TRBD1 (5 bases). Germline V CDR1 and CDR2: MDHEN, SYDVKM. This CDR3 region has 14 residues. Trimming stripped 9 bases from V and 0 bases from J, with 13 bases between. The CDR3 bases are TGTGCCAGGACAACAGGAAAGAGCACAGATACGCAGTATTTT. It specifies CARTTGKSTDTQYF. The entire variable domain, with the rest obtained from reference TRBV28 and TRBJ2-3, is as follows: DVKVTQSSRYLVKRTGEKVFLECVQDMDHENMFWYRQDPGLGLRLIYFSYDVKMKEKGDIPEGYSVSREKKERFSLILESASTNQTSMYLCARTTGKSTDTQYFGPGTRLTVL.

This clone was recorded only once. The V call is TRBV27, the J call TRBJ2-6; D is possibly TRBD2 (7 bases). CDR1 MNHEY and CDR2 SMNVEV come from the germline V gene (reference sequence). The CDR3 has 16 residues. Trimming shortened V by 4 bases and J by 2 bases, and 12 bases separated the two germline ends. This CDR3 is CASSSPRGPGANVLTF. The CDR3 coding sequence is TGTGCCAGCAGTTCCCCGCGGGGGCCTGGGGCCAACGTCCTGACTTTC.

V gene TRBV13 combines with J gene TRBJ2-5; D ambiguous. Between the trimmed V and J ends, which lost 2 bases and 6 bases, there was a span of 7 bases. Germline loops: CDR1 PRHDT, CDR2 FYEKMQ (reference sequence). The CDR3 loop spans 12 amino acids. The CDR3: CASSLKLKTQYF. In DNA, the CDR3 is TGTGCCAGCAGCTTAAAGTTGAAGACCCAGTACTTC.

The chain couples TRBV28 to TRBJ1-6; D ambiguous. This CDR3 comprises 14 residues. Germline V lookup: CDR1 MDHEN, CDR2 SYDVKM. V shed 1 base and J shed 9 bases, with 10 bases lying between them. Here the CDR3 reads CASSLSDQGSPLHF. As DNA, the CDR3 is TGTGCCAGCAGTTTATCGGACCAAGGTTCACCCCTCCACTTT.

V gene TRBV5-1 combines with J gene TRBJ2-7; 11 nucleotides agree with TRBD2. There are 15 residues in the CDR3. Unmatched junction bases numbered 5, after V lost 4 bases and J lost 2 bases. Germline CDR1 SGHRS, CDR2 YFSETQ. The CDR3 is CASSPTSGSTYEQYF. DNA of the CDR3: TGCGCCAGCAGCCCTACTAGCGGGAGCACCTACGAGCAGTACTTC.

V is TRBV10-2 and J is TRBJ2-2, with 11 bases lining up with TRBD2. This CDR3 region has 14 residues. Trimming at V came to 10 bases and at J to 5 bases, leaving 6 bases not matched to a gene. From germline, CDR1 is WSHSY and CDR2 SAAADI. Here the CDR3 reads CAISLAGDTGELFF. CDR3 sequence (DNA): TGCGCCATCTCACTAGCGGGGGATACCGGGGAGCTGTTTTTT.

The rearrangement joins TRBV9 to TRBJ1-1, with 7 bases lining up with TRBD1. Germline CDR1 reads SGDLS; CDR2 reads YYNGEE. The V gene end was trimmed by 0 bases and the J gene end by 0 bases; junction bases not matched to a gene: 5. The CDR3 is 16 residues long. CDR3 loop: CASSVAGGSMNTEAFF. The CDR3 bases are TGTGCCAGCAGCGTAGCAGGGGGGAGCATGAACACTGAAGCTTTCTTT.

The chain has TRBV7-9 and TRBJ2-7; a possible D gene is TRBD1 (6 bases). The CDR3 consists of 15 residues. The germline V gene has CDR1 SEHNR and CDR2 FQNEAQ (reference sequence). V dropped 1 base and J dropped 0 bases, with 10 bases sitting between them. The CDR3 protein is CASSLEKGDSYEQYF. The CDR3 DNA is TGTGCCAGCAGCTTAGAGAAGGGGGACTCCTACGAGCAGTACTTC.